This TCR beta chain was sequenced in a study of shared clonotypes between healthy human individuals. The germline gives CDR1 WSHSY, CDR2 SAAADI. The CDR3 has 15 amino acids. V gave up 2 bases and J gave up 6 bases, with 14 bases separating them. The data were produced by immunoSEQ multiplex PCR, yet TCRdb's version contains in-frame clones alone and is incomplete. There are about 2 million clones in the sample; about 95% occur only once, and roughly 0.13% lies in the top ten. Donors, healthy HIV-negative adults, lacked recent acute infections or vaccinations. The source of this sequence is a man younger than 35 in good health. This rearrangement joins TRBV10-2 to TRBJ1-5; D uncertain. The sample taken for sequencing was naive CD4+ T cells sorted from blood. Indicated subset: CD45RA+ positively selected. The CDR3 nucleotides are TGCGCCAGCAGTGAGCAGGAAGTTAGAAGTCAGCCCCAGCATTTT. Translating it yields CASSEQEVRSQPQHF.